A single T cell receptor beta chain is shown here with its context. It has no known antigen specificity. Per-base quality was not reported, and no clone a single base away is much larger than it. The donors were healthy, HIV-negative adults who had no recently reported acute infections or vaccinations. All donors were Caucasian adults living in Nashville, Tennessee, USA. CD4+ T cells were enriched by magnetic negative selection, after which naive cells were positively selected on CD45RA and the negative fraction was taken as the memory subset. Blood was obtained by leukapheresis, after which PBMCs were separated by Ficoll-Histopaque density gradient centrifugation and cryopreserved in liquid nitrogen vapor phase. Analytical flow cytometry was used to check the purity and quantity of every magnetically sorted T cell population. Each sorted fraction had its genomic DNA isolated and then quantified by UV absorbance on a Nanodrop 2000c.

The CDR3 runs 16 amino acids, cysteine and phenylalanine included. CDR3 DNA only is kept here, 48 bases in frame from base 1. Per the germline V gene (reference sequence), MNHEY is the CDR1 and SMNVEV is the CDR2. Trimming takes 6 bases from V and 1 base from J, and the germline ends sit 15 bases apart. The data are from a study of shared clonotypes between healthy human individuals (dated by TCRdb to the early 2020s). For the wider study: The cohort included three men and a couple of women between 18 and 49 years of age. For each donor, CD4 naive and CD4 memory were each given three plates, CD8 naive was given two plates, and CD8 memory was given one plate. The study deeply sequenced blood TCR repertoires of 5 or 6 healthy adults to estimate repertoire size and the extent of clonotype sharing between individuals. Different laboratories and diverse techniques were used to prepare libraries and sequence TCR repertoires, to increase sequencing depth and limit assay-specific biases. Each donor's leukapheresis produced roughly between roughly 0.85 and 9.5 billion PBMCs.

What the work shows at the level of the full study, not this receptor alone: Across four donors, roughly 5.4% of naive CD4, 3.5% of naive CD8, 2.3% of memory CD4, and 0.3% to 0.45% of memory CD8 clonotypes were shared. Pairwise subsampling indicated that sequencing depth was expected to affect the degree of clonotype sharing among donors. Higher generation probabilities were observed for clonotypes shared by all four sorted-subset donors than for non-shared clonotypes. Larger estimated clonotype richness was generally found for naive subsets than for memory subsets. Even with the large sequencing depth, rarefaction of the sorted-subset datasets indicated that sequencing was incomplete. Sampling was restricted to blood, and TCR repertoires in tissues likely differ from the TCR repertoires found in blood. Because the study included only a small number of donors, the genetic and exposure-history diversity represented was limited.

Using the deep immunoSEQ assay, multiplex PCR amplified TCR CDR3 regions from genomic DNA. For each cell subset, the extracted genomic DNA was distributed evenly across all wells of several immunoSEQ 96-well plates, and each plate served as one replicate. For sorted subsets, roughly 190 ng of genomic DNA, equivalent to 25,000 to 35,000 T cell genomes, went into each replicate PCR. Purified libraries were quantified with a Qubit 3.0 fluorometer, sized on a Bioanalyzer 2100, and re-quantified with the KAPA Library Quantification kit. Each immunoSEQ 96-well plate was sequenced on its own single-read 150-cycle Illumina NextSeq 550 flow cell. As for how the authors treated the data: Because the immunoSEQ output held only junctional sequences and lacked quality scores, the filtering could not match the filtering applied to full-length reads. Sequences were annotated with PyIR, a Python wrapper for IgBLAST v1.9, using IMGT germline references to assign V/J genes and CDR3. Reads with weak V/J assignments (E-value above 1e-6), missing CDR3, stop codons, out-of-frame junctions, or ambiguous translated residues were removed. A V3J clonotype was defined by an identical inferred V gene, J gene, and CDR3 amino acid sequence. To compute the percentage overlap between repertoires, the number of shared unique clonotypes was divided by the size of the smaller repertoire. Richness of each repertoire was evaluated using RTK rarefaction, the Chao1 estimator, and Recon v2.1 estimates of unobserved clonotypes. OLGA was used to compute generation probabilities for all TCRbeta clonotypes that the gDNA method yielded from four donors. Not all clones reach the TCRdb copy of this immuneACCESS table, which keeps in-frame sequences only. Checked studies attribute under half of the gap to unresolved V genes and leave the rest unexplained. V and J calls and clone size follow that table, whereas D and trimming were derived from the DNA. This sample gives 650,000 to 800,000 clones in total; roughly two thirds of them show up just once. More than 1.5% of the sample belongs to the ten largest clones.

The TCR comes from a woman in her twenties or thirties in good health. The chain employs TRBV27 and TRBJ2-2; the D segment could be TRBD2, given 6 matching bases. The sequenced sample consisted of memory CD4+ T cells sorted from blood. In the paper's terms, the cell subset or site label means: CD45RA-negative fraction. The CDR3 protein is CASRSLAGLNTGELFF. The nucleotide sequence reads TGTGCCAGCAGATCCCTTGCGGGGTTGAACACCGGGGAGCTGTTTTTT.